One and the same sample provided the 6 T cell receptor beta chains below, sequenced in a study of T cell changes during pregnancy in multiple sclerosis. Measured with immunoSEQ multiplex PCR; TCRdb has only the in-frame clones, and not every one. This sample has tens of thousands of clones, with about nine tenths found just once. The material was CD4+ T cells from peripheral blood mononuclear cells, obtained after pregnancy. The receptor source for this set is a female donor in good health, enrolled as a control in a pregnancy study.

In its sample, this clone was seen a few times. This chain uses TRBV19 with TRBJ1-2; 7 nucleotides line up with TRBD1. Germline-derived CDR1 and CDR2 are LNHDA and SQIVND (reference sequence). CDR3 length equals 13 residues. V dropped 4 bases and J dropped 4; count of bases not matched to a gene: 3. CDR3 sequence: CASSTTGVYGYTF. The CDR3 region has the DNA TGTGCCAGTAGTACAACAGGGGTCTATGGCTACACCTTC.

V usage is TRBV2 and J usage is TRBJ1-2; D not certain. Germline-derived CDR1 and CDR2 are SNHLY and FYNNEI. The CDR3 is 14 amino acids. Trimming stripped 3 bases from V and 9 bases from J, with 17 bases between. CDR3 DNA sequence: TGTGCCAGCAGTGACCCCCGGACCGCTAGCAGCTACACCTTC. Translating it yields CASSDPRTASSYTF. The variable domain in full, with the rest retrieved from reference TRBV2 and TRBJ1-2, is EPEVTQTPSHQVTQMGQEVILRCVPISNHLYFYWYRQILGQKVEFLVSFYNNEISEKSEIFDDQFSVERPDGSNFTLKIRSTKLEDSAMYFCASSDPRTASSYTFGSGTRLTVV.

This chain joins TRBV5-1 and TRBJ2-7; 7 bases fit TRBD2. The ends lost 4 bases at V and 1 base at J; junction bases unmatched: 5. Looked up from germline, CDR1 is SGHRS and CDR2 is YFSETQ. The CDR3 loop spans 14 amino acids. In DNA form, the CDR3 reads TGCGCCAGCAGCCCGGGGGGACTTTCCTACGAGCAGTACTTC. Protein: CASSPGGLSYEQYF.

This chain connects TRBV5-4 to TRBJ2-1; TRBD2 agrees at 13 bases. With V trimmed by 3 bases and J by 7 bases, 7 bases remained unmatched. CDR1 is SGHNT, CDR2 YYREEE, per germline (reference sequence). This CDR3 region has 16 residues. The CDR3 bases are TGTGCCAGCAGCTCAGGACTAGCGGGGGTAGGTAATGAGCAGTTCTTC. Translating it yields CASSSGLAGVGNEQFF.

This rearrangement joins TRBV19 to TRBJ1-1; no definite D call. This CDR3 has 15 residues. Germline V gene lookup returns CDR1 LNHDA and CDR2 SQIVND (reference sequence). The germline V and J ends were trimmed by 1 base and 2 bases, with 11 bases remaining between them. This chain's CDR3 is CASSIVARTNTEAFF. In DNA form, the CDR3 reads TGTGCCAGTAGTATAGTGGCCAGGACTAACACTGAAGCTTTCTTT.

In DNA, the CDR3 is TGTGCCAGCTCCTACCTCACTAGCGGGGCTAGCACAGATACGCAGTATTTT. This translates into CASSYLTSGASTDTQYF. This sequence joins TRBV18 and TRBJ2-3; TRBD2 agrees at 10 bases. CDR1 KGHSH and CDR2 LQKENI come from the germline V gene. This CDR3 region has 17 residues. Trimming at V came to 6 bases and at J to 0 bases, leaving 9 bases not matched to a gene.